This T cell receptor (beta chain) derives from a study of T-cell reconstitution after alpha-beta-depleted transplantation in children. Germline V gives CDR1 SQVTM, CDR2 ANQGSEA. The CDR3 runs 14 residues. J gave up 9 bases and V 6 bases, and 11 bases lay outside the gene matches. The study, taken as a whole, reports: For some patients, TCRbeta diversity was high at day 60 because of recipient T cells and thymic progenitors that survived. T-cell counts and diversity were attributed mostly to newly produced T cells one year after transplant. Alpha-beta T cells present about two months after transplant were reported to originate from several hundred expanded graft clones.

This clonotype has more than one count but fewer than ten. Its cognate antigen is unknown. As it was prepared, the TCRbeta library received unique molecular identifiers. TCRdb re-called the PCR reads with MiXCR, one entry per CDR3 protein. Seen here are about 1,000,000 distinct CDR3 sequences, less than 30% observed once, and the top ten hold 25% to 35%. This receptor was obtained from a boy younger than two who had a stem cell transplant for SCID, so the T cells may come from the graft donor. The sample was PBMCs, mostly from graft donor cells, taken 360 days after TCRalphabeta/CD19-depleted stem cell transplant. This rearrangement joins TRBV29-1 to TRBJ2-1, with TRBD1 matching over 10 bases. CDR3: CSVEAGTGVPEQFF. CDR3 bases: TGCAGCGTCGAGGCCGGGACAGGGGTCCCTGAGCAGTTCTTC.